This note documents a single T cell receptor (beta chain) sequence. TCRdb's copy holds only in-frame clones and misses some; the assay was immunoSEQ multiplex PCR. The data contain some 9,100 clones, 83% of them seen just once; the ten biggest clones take up around a sixth. The data stem from a study of T cell changes during pregnancy in multiple sclerosis. V shed 1 base, J shed 3 bases, and the junction held 9 bases outside the gene matches. The germline V gene has CDR1 MGHRA and CDR2 YSYEKL. The CDR3 length is 16 residues. This TCR was sampled from a female donor in good health, enrolled as a control in a pregnancy study. Sequencing was performed on CD8+ T cells from peripheral blood mononuclear cells, taken in the third trimester of pregnancy. The chain is built from TRBV4-1 and TRBJ2-7, with 7 bases identical to TRBD1. The DNA of the CDR3 is TGCGCCAGCAGCCAAGCCGCAGGGGGAAGTTACTACGAGCAGTACTTC. Its translation is CASSQAAGGSYYEQYF.